The source of this TCR beta chain is a study of vaccination effects on CD4 cells after COVID-19. About the study: Before sequencing took place, the ViraFEST assay used viral peptide pools to expand antigen-specific CD4+ T cells. Study results and limitations: There was marked clonal contraction among infection- and vaccine-induced clones late after vaccination.

Following culture for under 12 days, CD4+ T cells were isolated. The vaccine given was either BNT162b2 or mRNA-1273, in two doses. It was on days 3 and 7 that half the medium was replaced with IL-2 medium. Germline CDR1 is MNHEY and CDR2 is SVGAGI. Germline trimming cut 8 bases from V and 6 bases from J; bases unmatched to any gene: 9. The CDR3 consists of 13 residues. Worth noting for this clone: Its specificity is not known.

Method: immunoSEQ multiplex PCR; TCRdb's copy keeps in-frame clones and lacks some. In the table there are 7,500 to 10,000 clones, around 76% of which are singletons. Sample: CD4+ T cells from PBMCs cultured without peptide, taken after COVID-19 vaccination. The rearrangement joins TRBV6-5 to TRBJ1-1, with 7 bases lining up with TRBD1. This clonotype was obtained from a human donor who received a COVID-19 vaccine. CDR3 amino acids: CASDRQGGAEAFF. CDR3 nucleotides: TGTGCCAGCGACCGACAGGGTGGAGCTGAAGCTTTCTTT.